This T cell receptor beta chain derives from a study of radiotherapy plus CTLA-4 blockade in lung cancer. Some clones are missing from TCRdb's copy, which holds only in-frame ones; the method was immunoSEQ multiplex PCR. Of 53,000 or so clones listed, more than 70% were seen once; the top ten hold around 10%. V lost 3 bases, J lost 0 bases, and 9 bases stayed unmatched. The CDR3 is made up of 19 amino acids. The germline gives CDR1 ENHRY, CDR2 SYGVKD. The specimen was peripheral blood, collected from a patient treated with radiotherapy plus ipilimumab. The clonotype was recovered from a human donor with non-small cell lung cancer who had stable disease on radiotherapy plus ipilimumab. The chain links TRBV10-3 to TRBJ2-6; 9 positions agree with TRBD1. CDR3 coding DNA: TGTGCCATCAGTGATATTTTGGGACAGGGTATCTCTGGGGCCAACGTCCTGACTTTC. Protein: CAISDILGQGISGANVLTF.